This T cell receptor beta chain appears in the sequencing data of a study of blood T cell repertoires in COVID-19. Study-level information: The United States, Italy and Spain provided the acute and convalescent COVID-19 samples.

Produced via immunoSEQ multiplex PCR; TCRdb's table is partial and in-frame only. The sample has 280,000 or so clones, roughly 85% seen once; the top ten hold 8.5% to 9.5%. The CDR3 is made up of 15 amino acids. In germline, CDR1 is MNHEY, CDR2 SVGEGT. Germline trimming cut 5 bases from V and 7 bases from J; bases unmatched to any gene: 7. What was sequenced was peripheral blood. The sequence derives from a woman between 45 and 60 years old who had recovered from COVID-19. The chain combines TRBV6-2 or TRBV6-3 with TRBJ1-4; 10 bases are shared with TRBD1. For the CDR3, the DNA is TGTGCCAGCAGTACAAGGACAGGGGGAATTGAAAAACTGTTTTTT. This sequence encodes CASSTRTGGIEKLFF.